The T cell receptor (beta chain) described here comes from a study of post-analysis software for immune sequencing data. The study, taken as a whole, reports: Patients used about 5 TRBV segments, including TRBV5-6, TRBV5-1 and TRBV20-1, more often than controls. Normalized Chao1 diversity was significantly reduced in patients versus controls.

Tagging with unique molecular identifiers was a feature of the TCR beta cDNA libraries. TCRdb reprocessed the PCR reads via MiXCR and lists one record per CDR3 protein. Seen here are about 680,000 distinct CDR3 sequences, approximately 60% observed once, and the top ten hold around 10%. The CDR3 is made up of 16 amino acids. Trimming took off 3 bases at V and 0 bases at J, with 17 bases between the two ends. CDR1 and CDR2 (germline): SQVTM, ANQGSEA. A word on this clonotype: Its antigen is unidentified.

V and J are TRBV29-1 and TRBJ2-5, with no clear D. The sequence was collected from a girl aged 2-10 years with multiple sclerosis. The specimen sequenced was blood. The DNA of the CDR3 is TGCAGCGTTGACCGGGCGGAGTCCGAGTACCAAGAGACCCAGTACTTC. Amino acids: CSVDRAESEYQETQYF.